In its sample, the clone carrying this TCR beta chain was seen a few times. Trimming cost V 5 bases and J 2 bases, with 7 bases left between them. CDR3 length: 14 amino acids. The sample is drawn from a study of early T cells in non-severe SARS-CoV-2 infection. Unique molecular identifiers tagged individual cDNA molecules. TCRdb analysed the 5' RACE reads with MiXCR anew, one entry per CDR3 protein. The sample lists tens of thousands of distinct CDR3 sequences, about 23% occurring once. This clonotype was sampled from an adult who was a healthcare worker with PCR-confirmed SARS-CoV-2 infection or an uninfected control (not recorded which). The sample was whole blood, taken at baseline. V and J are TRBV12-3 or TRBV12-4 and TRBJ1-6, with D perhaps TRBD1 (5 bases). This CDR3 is CASSRQTYNSPLHF. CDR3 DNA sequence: TGTGCCAGCAGTAGACAGACCTATAATTCACCCCTCCACTTT.